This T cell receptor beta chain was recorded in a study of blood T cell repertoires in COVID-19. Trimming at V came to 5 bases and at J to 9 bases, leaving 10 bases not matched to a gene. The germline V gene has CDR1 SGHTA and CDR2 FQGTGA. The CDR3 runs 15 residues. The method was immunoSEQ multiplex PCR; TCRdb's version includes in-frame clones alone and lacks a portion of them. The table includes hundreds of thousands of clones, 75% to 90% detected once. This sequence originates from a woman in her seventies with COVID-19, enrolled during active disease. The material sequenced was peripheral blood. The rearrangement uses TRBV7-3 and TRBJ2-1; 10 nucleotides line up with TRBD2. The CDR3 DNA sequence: TGTGCCAGCAGCCCCCGGACTAGCGGTGGGGGTGAGCAGTTCTTC. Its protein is CASSPRTSGGGEQFF.